This T cell receptor beta chain was observed in a study of blood T cell repertoires in COVID-19. Turning to the study itself: Collection of acute and convalescent COVID-19 samples took place in the United States, Italy and Spain. In each case, the material was cDNA or gDNA derived from T cells, B-cell-depleted T cells, or PBMCs.

In the source study's methods: Reference gene primer amplification yielded estimated nucleated cell counts. The assay was immunoSEQ multiplex PCR, and TCRdb's table has in-frame clones only and misses some. V and J calls and clone size are given by that table; D and trimming were obtained from the DNA. The sample lists some 150,000 clones, approximately 90% occurring once. The CDR3 has 15 residues. Germline V gene data show CDR1 as SEHNR and CDR2 as FQNEAQ (reference sequence). V dropped 5 bases and J dropped 6 bases, with 16 bases sitting between them. The sequenced material came from peripheral blood. This receptor was taken from a woman aged 60-70 years who had recovered from COVID-19. The gene calls are TRBV7-9 and TRBJ1-4; D is uncertain. The chain's CDR3 is CASSLTGRQDEKLFF. CDR3 coding DNA: TGTGCCAGCAGCCTCACCGGTAGGCAGGATGAAAAACTGTTTTTT.